One sample yielded the 9 T cell receptor beta chains listed below, sequenced in a study of CD8+CD57+ T cells in acquired aplastic anemia. Patients included in sequencing had previously demonstrated CD8+CD57+ cell expansion by flow cytometry. Using genomic DNA as the template, TCR beta VDJ and CDR3 profiling was carried out. TCRdb redid the calling of the reads with MiXCR, one entry per CDR3 protein. This sample has around 190,000 distinct CDR3 sequences; 48% occur once, and the top ten carry under 15%. The sample was sorted CD4+, CD8+, or CD8+CD57+ T cells (not recorded which) from PBMCs. These receptors came from a human donor with aplastic anemia.

The J gene is TRBJ1-3, the V gene TRBV5-8, with D possibly matching TRBD1 (5 bases). This CDR3 is built from 15 residues. Trimming stripped 4 bases from V and 0 bases from J, with 11 bases between. CDR1 SGHTS and CDR2 YDEGEE come from the germline V gene. CDR3 DNA: TGTGCCAGCAGCAGGGGTCCTAACTCTGGAAACACCATATATTTT. This translates into CASSRGPNSGNTIYF.

The rearrangement uses TRBV7-3 and TRBJ2-3, with D tentatively TRBD1 or TRBD2 (5 bases each). Germline lookup yields CDR1 SGHTA and CDR2 FQGTGA. The CDR3 covers 13 residues. V was shortened by 5 bases and J by 5 bases, with 11 bases between the two germline ends. The CDR3 here is CASSRDRGDTQYF. In DNA form, the CDR3 reads TGTGCCAGCAGCAGGGACCGCGGAGATACGCAGTATTTT.

This rearrangement joins TRBV20-1 to TRBJ2-3, with D possibly being TRBD2 (5 bases). V was shortened by 4 bases and J by 0 bases, with 14 bases between the two germline ends. This CDR3 comprises 15 residues. Germline V gene data show CDR1 as DFQATT and CDR2 as SNEGSKA (reference sequence). The CDR3 nucleotides are TGCAGTGCTATAAAAGGGAGTCTTAGCACAGATACGCAGTATTTT. It yields the protein CSAIKGSLSTDTQYF.

This clonotype was counted only a few times. The chain has TRBV28 and TRBJ1-1; perhaps TRBD1 as D (6 bases). Trimming cost V 2 bases and J 5 bases, with 15 bases left between them. Germline V gene data show CDR1 as MDHEN and CDR2 as SYDVKM. The CDR3 has 15 residues. The CDR3 coding sequence is TGTGCCAGCAGTTTAAGGGGGGCGGGAGGTACTGAAGCTTTCTTT. It is translated as CASSLRGAGGTEAFF.

This clonotype has ten or more counts. The CDR3 spells CASSQAVRNEQFF. The CDR3 bases are TGCGCCAGCAGCCAAGCCGTGAGAAATGAGCAGTTCTTC. The chain joins TRBV4-1 to TRBJ2-1; D not certain. CDR1 and CDR2 (germline): MGHRA, YSYEKL. With 1 base removed from V and 7 bases from J, the gap between germline ends came to 8 bases. This CDR3 region has 13 residues.

This chain joins TRBV7-9 and TRBJ2-5; TRBD1 matches 9 bases. The CDR3 totals 15 residues. Trimming took 3 bases from V and 4 from J; bases not matched to a gene: 6. CDR1 and CDR2 (germline): SEHNR, FQNEAQ (reference sequence). The CDR3 bases are TGTGCCAGCAGCTTCGGGACAGGGTCTGGAGAGACCCAGTACTTC. It translates to CASSFGTGSGETQYF.

This chain's CDR3 is CASTTTGEWNQPQHF. The CDR3 nucleotides read TGTGCCAGTACCACCACAGGGGAATGGAATCAGCCCCAGCATTTT. J is TRBJ1-5 and V is TRBV19; 7 positions match TRBD1. CDR1 LNHDA and CDR2 SQIVND come from the germline V gene (reference sequence). The CDR3 loop spans 15 amino acids. Trimming at V came to 7 bases and at J to 4 bases, leaving 10 bases not matched to a gene.

At least ten counts were recorded for this clonotype. This chain joins TRBV12-3 or TRBV12-4 and TRBJ2-1; D unresolved. This CDR3 spans 11 amino acids. Between the trimmed V and J ends, which lost 6 bases and 9 bases, there was a span of 9 bases. The CDR3 region has the DNA TGTGCCAGCAGGGCCTTCGGTGAGCAGTTCTTC. Its translation is CASRAFGEQFF.

The chain joins TRBV5-6 to TRBJ2-7, with 9 nucleotides matching TRBD2. CDR1 and CDR2 from the germline V gene are SGHDT and YYEEEE. J lost 4 bases, V lost 4 bases, and 12 bases had no gene match. The CDR3 sequence is 16 residues long. CDR3 sequence reads: CASSTGLAGGWYEQYF. CDR3 coding DNA: TGTGCCAGCAGCACGGGACTAGCCGGAGGGTGGTACGAGCAGTACTTC.